This T cell receptor (beta chain) was captured by sequencing in a study of blood T cell repertoires in COVID-19. Study at large: Sites across the United States, Italy and Spain contributed samples from acute and convalescent COVID-19. PBMCs, B-cell-depleted T cells, or T cells provided the cDNA or gDNA that made up the material.

Repertoires were generated with immunoSEQ multiplex PCR, while TCRdb's copy carries only in-frame clones and drops some. Of approximately 100,000 clones listed, approximately 85% were seen once; the top ten hold about 5%. The V end lost 3 bases, the J end lost 1 base, and 9 bases lay between the germline ends. The germline gives CDR1 MDHEN, CDR2 SYDVKM. CDR3 length: 14 amino acids. The chain recombines TRBV28 with TRBJ2-5; possibly TRBD1 for D (6 bases). This TCR derives from a man between 60 and 75 years old with acute or convalescent COVID-19. The sequenced sample consisted of peripheral blood. The CDR3 loop is CASSLRQAQETQYF. CDR3 in DNA: TGTGCCAGCAGTTTGAGACAGGCCCAAGAGACCCAGTACTTC.